This T cell receptor beta chain was identified during a study of OX40 agonist ivuxolimab in advanced cancers. Study overall: Patients were infused with ivuxolimab every 2 weeks at 0.01 to 10 mg/kg.

Method: immunoSEQ multiplex PCR; TCRdb's copy keeps in-frame clones and lacks some. The sample has about 91,000 clones; around four fifths are singletons. The TCR originated in an adult with an advanced solid tumor such as melanoma, head and neck, liver or kidney cancer. The sequencing used CD4+ or CD8+ T cells sorted from blood, collected in a trial of the OX40 agonist ivuxolimab.

The CDR3 here is CAWSPSLRGGNTGELFF. CDR3 coding DNA: TGTGCCTGGAGTCCTTCCCTGAGGGGGGGAAATACCGGGGAGCTGTTTTTT. The chain recombines TRBV30 with TRBJ2-2, with D possibly being TRBD2 (7 bases). With 2 bases removed from V and 5 bases from J, the gap between germline ends came to 21 bases. CDR3 length: 17 residues. The germline V gene has CDR1 GTSNPN and CDR2 SVGIG (reference sequence).